The present T cell receptor (beta chain) was sequenced within a study of blood T cell repertoires in COVID-19. The wider study: Samples came from the United States, Italy and Spain, spanning acute and convalescent COVID-19. T cells, B-cell-depleted T cells, or PBMCs supplied cDNA or gDNA.

Participants were aged roughly 18 to 90 years, lived in under 25 US areas, and enrolled virtually. In this sample, this clone turned up once. How the authors handled the data: Amplification of reference gene primers was used by the study to estimate nucleated cell counts. Produced via immunoSEQ multiplex PCR; TCRdb's table is partial and in-frame only. V, J and clone size are taken as reported in that table, and D and trimming were inferred from the DNA itself. The sample yields 200,000 to 250,000 clones, about nine tenths seen once. This TCR was recovered from a man between 50 and 59 years old who had been exposed to COVID-19. The sequencing input was PBMCs or T cells enriched from blood (not recorded which).

In nucleotides, the CDR3 is TGTGCCACCAGTGATTTGAGATACAGGGGTAACACTGAAGCTTTCTTT. Residues: CATSDLRYRGNTEAFF. This chain connects TRBV24-1 to TRBJ1-1; 7 nucleotides line up with TRBD1. Germline lookup yields CDR1 KGHDR and CDR2 SFDVKD. V shed 0 bases, J shed 2 bases, and the junction held 5 bases outside the gene matches. This CDR3 has 16 residues.